The rows below give T cell receptor beta chains drawn from one sample of a study of blood T cell repertoires in COVID-19. The method was immunoSEQ multiplex PCR; TCRdb's version includes in-frame clones alone and lacks a portion of them. Found here are some 120,000 clones, more than 60% of them singletons; the top ten hold 2% to 2.5%. The sample consisted of peripheral blood. The receptors here all came from a woman aged 70-85 years with acute or convalescent COVID-19. Each CDR3 is given with its conserved first and last residue. Fields, in order: V gene, J gene, D gene, CDR3 length, clone size, CDR3 protein, CDR3 DNA. A D gene is named only where the DNA matches it firmly. Size is stated for part of the rows, as once, few or many counts, or as a class when the clone is expanded.

V gene: TRBV9
J gene: TRBJ2-5
D gene: TRBD2
CDR3 length: 15
clone size: few
CDR3 protein: CASSSASGGGETQYF
CDR3 DNA: TGTGCCAGCAGCTCAGCTAGCGGGGGCGGGGAGACCCAGTACTTC

V gene: TRBV4-2
J gene: TRBJ2-1
D gene: TRBD2
CDR3 length: 15
clone size: -
CDR3 protein: CASSPGLAGDNEQFF
CDR3 DNA: TGTGCCAGCAGCCCGGGACTAGCGGGGGACAATGAGCAGTTCTTC

V gene: TRBV30
J gene: TRBJ2-6
D gene: -
CDR3 length: 15
clone size: -
CDR3 protein: CAWTAQVSGANVLTF
CDR3 DNA: TGTGCCTGGACCGCACAGGTCTCTGGGGCCAACGTCCTGACTTTC

V gene: TRBV5-1
J gene: TRBJ1-1
D gene: -
CDR3 length: 13
clone size: -
CDR3 protein: CASSLGPGTEAFF
CDR3 DNA: TGCGCCAGCAGCTTGGGTCCGGGCACTGAAGCTTTCTTT

V gene: TRBV7-2
J gene: TRBJ1-4
D gene: TRBD1
CDR3 length: 15
clone size: -
CDR3 protein: CASSYSGTGREKLFF
CDR3 DNA: TGTGCCAGCAGTTATAGTGGGACAGGCCGTGAAAAACTGTTTTTT

V gene: TRBV5-1
J gene: TRBJ2-7
D gene: TRBD1
CDR3 length: 15
clone size: few
CDR3 protein: CASSPTASRGQEQYF
CDR3 DNA: TGCGCCAGCAGCCCAACAGCGAGCAGGGGGCAAGAGCAGTACTTC

V gene: TRBV2
J gene: TRBJ1-3
D gene: -
CDR3 length: 13
clone size: -
CDR3 protein: CASSATSGNTIYF
CDR3 DNA: TGTGCCAGCAGTGCCACTTCTGGAAACACCATATATTTT

V gene: TRBV27
J gene: TRBJ2-7
D gene: TRBD2
CDR3 length: 15
clone size: few
CDR3 protein: CASSLQSGDYYEQYF
CDR3 DNA: TGTGCCAGCAGTTTACAGAGCGGGGACTACTACGAGCAGTACTTC

V gene: TRBV19
J gene: TRBJ1-5
D gene: -
CDR3 length: 15
clone size: -
CDR3 protein: CASSNQANSNQPQHF
CDR3 DNA: TGTGCCAGTAGTAACCAGGCTAATAGCAATCAGCCCCAGCATTTT

V gene: TRBV27
J gene: TRBJ2-7
D gene: -
CDR3 length: 14
clone size: -
CDR3 protein: CASSLVGQVDEQYF
CDR3 DNA: TGTGCCAGCAGTTTAGTTGGGCAGGTGGACGAGCAGTACTTC

V gene: TRBV7-2
J gene: TRBJ2-4
D gene: TRBD2
CDR3 length: 17
clone size: few
CDR3 protein: CASSLRLAGGPGNIQYF
CDR3 DNA: TGTGCCAGCAGCTTAAGACTAGCGGGGGGGCCCGGAAACATTCAGTACTTC

V gene: TRBV7-2
J gene: TRBJ2-1
D gene: -
CDR3 length: 15
clone size: few
CDR3 protein: CASSLAEGSYNEQFF
CDR3 DNA: TGTGCCAGCAGCTTAGCGGAGGGCTCCTACAATGAGCAGTTCTTC

V gene: TRBV5-1
J gene: TRBJ2-7
D gene: TRBD2
CDR3 length: 17
clone size: -
CDR3 protein: CASTGLAGGQLSHEQYF
CDR3 DNA: TGCGCCAGCACTGGACTAGCGGGAGGGCAGTTATCCCACGAGCAGTACTTC

V gene: TRBV6-5
J gene: TRBJ1-1
D gene: -
CDR3 length: 13
clone size: -
CDR3 protein: CASSYGGFTEAFF
CDR3 DNA: TGTGCCAGCAGTTACGGGGGCTTCACTGAAGCTTTCTTT

V gene: TRBV25-1
J gene: TRBJ1-1
D gene: -
CDR3 length: 14
clone size: -
CDR3 protein: CASTRSGGNTEAFF
CDR3 DNA: TGTGCCAGCACCCGGTCCGGGGGGAACACTGAAGCTTTCTTT

V gene: TRBV12-3/TRBV12-4
J gene: TRBJ2-7
D gene: TRBD1
CDR3 length: 13
clone size: -
CDR3 protein: CASSRTGAYEQYF
CDR3 DNA: TGTGCCAGCAGTAGGACAGGAGCCTACGAGCAGTACTTC

V gene: TRBV9
J gene: TRBJ1-2
D gene: TRBD1
CDR3 length: 15
clone size: many
CDR3 protein: CASSVGQGINYGYTF
CDR3 DNA: TGTGCCAGCAGCGTCGGACAGGGGATAAACTATGGCTACACCTTC

V gene: TRBV7-2
J gene: TRBJ2-1
D gene: -
CDR3 length: 15
clone size: -
CDR3 protein: CASSLSLGTINEQFF
CDR3 DNA: TGTGCCAGCAGCTTATCGTTGGGGACAATAAATGAGCAGTTCTTC

V gene: TRBV19
J gene: TRBJ1-5
D gene: -
CDR3 length: 15
clone size: -
CDR3 protein: CASSIARDSYQPQHF
CDR3 DNA: TGTGCCAGTAGTATAGCGCGTGACAGTTATCAGCCCCAGCATTTT